A single sample gave rise to the 26 T cell receptor beta chains below, sequenced in a study of blood T cell repertoires in COVID-19. TCRdb's table, derived via immunoSEQ multiplex PCR, lists solely in-frame clones and lacks some. The repertoire holds 100,000 to 150,000 clones, with about 80% as singletons. The sequencing input was peripheral blood. The receptors originated from a woman aged 45-65 years with acute or convalescent COVID-19.

The chain's CDR3 is CASGRDRDPSGNQPQHF. In nucleotides, the CDR3 is TGTGCCAGCGGGCGGGACAGGGACCCAAGCGGCAATCAGCCCCAGCATTTT. This sequence joins TRBV9 and TRBJ1-5; 9 bases map to TRBD1. V lost 7 bases to trimming and J lost 2 bases; unmatched junction nucleotides: 13. This CDR3 has 17 amino acids. The germline V gene has CDR1 SGDLS and CDR2 YYNGEE.

CDR3: CASSYSGDSNQPQHF. CDR3 nucleotides: TGTGCCAGCAGTTACTCGGGGGACAGTAATCAGCCCCAGCATTTT. The genes are TRBV6-5 and TRBJ1-5; TRBD1 matches at 7 bases. The ends lost 0 bases at V and 4 bases at J; junction bases unmatched: 3. This CDR3 has 15 residues. Germline CDR1 is MNHEY and CDR2 is SVGAGI.

The chain combines TRBV19 with TRBJ1-5; D gene ambiguous. There are 13 residues in the CDR3. Germline V CDR1 and CDR2: LNHDA, SQIVND (reference sequence). V was clipped by 9 bases and J by 7 bases, with 16 bases between them. For the CDR3, the DNA is TGTGCCAGCCGGTTTTCTCGAGGACAGCCCCAGCATTTT. Its protein is CASRFSRGQPQHF.

V and J are TRBV5-1 and TRBJ2-6, with D perhaps TRBD1 (5 bases). There are 15 residues in the CDR3. Trimming cost V 0 bases and J 2 bases, with 6 bases left between them. Germline loops: CDR1 SGHRS, CDR2 YFSETQ. The DNA of the CDR3 is TGCGCCAGCAGCTTGGAGGGGCCTGGGGCCAACGTCCTGACTTTC. Translating it yields CASSLEGPGANVLTF.

The chain carries TRBV27 and TRBJ1-2; 9 bases are a match to TRBD1. The trim removed 6 bases at V and 10 bases at J, leaving 3 bases unmatched. The CDR3 is 11 amino acids. CDR1 and CDR2 (germline): MNHEY, SMNVEV (reference sequence). The CDR3 spells CASRDRGDYTF. The CDR3, as DNA: TGTGCCAGCAGGGACAGGGGAGACTACACCTTC.

The rearrangement links TRBV5-1 to TRBJ2-2; 8 bases match TRBD2. Germline V gene sequence: CDR1 SGHRS, CDR2 YFSETQ. Losses at the gene ends were 2 bases for V and 0 bases for J; bases not matched to a gene: 6. The length of the CDR3 is 17 residues. The CDR3 sequence is CASSLGAGGSNTGELFF. In nucleotides, the CDR3 is TGCGCCAGCAGCTTAGGCGCGGGGGGCTCGAACACCGGGGAGCTGTTTTTT.

The gene calls are TRBV6-6 and TRBJ2-7; 10 nucleotides align to TRBD1. The CDR3 is made up of 15 amino acids. Germline CDR1 is MNHNY and CDR2 is SVGAGI (reference sequence). The V and J ends lost 7 bases and 5 bases, in that order; junction bases with no gene match: 11. Here the CDR3 reads CASKGAGTGVNEQYF. Here the CDR3 DNA reads TGTGCCAGCAAGGGAGCCGGGACAGGGGTCAACGAGCAGTACTTC.

The genes are TRBV6-6 and TRBJ2-7; 7 nucleotides align to TRBD1. J gave up 5 bases and V 5 bases, and 9 bases lay outside the gene matches. There are 14 residues in the CDR3. Germline V lookup: CDR1 MNHNY, CDR2 SVGAGI (reference sequence). The CDR3 DNA is TGTGCCAGCAGTGGGACCATTGACAGGGACGAGCAGTACTTC. Translation gives CASSGTIDRDEQYF.

The CDR3 nucleotides are TGTGCCAGCAGCCCTAGATTGGATACGCAGTATTTT. Translating gives CASSPRLDTQYF. The genes are TRBV12-3 or TRBV12-4 and TRBJ2-3, with D unclear. V was clipped by 6 bases and J by 6 bases, with 10 bases between them. CDR3 length: 12 residues.

This sequence joins TRBV12-3 or TRBV12-4 and TRBJ1-2; the D gene is possibly TRBD1 (6 bases). V was pared by 3 bases and J by 6 bases, with 11 bases between. The CDR3 is made up of 13 amino acids. As DNA, the CDR3 is TGTGCCAGCAGTTTCCGATACAGGGATGGCTACACCTTC. Translating it yields CASSFRYRDGYTF.

This chain connects TRBV27 to TRBJ1-5, with TRBD1 matching 7 bases. Germline CDR1 and CDR2: MNHEY and SMNVEV (reference sequence). The CDR3 contains 13 residues. V gave up 5 bases and J gave up 6 bases; unmatched junction bases: 4. CDR3 residues: CASSRGGGQPQHF. The CDR3 region has the DNA TGTGCCAGCAGTAGAGGGGGCGGTCAGCCCCAGCATTTT.

In this sample, this clone turned up once. The chain uses TRBV10-3 and TRBJ2-1; 10 bases are shared with TRBD2. The ends lost 2 bases at V and 2 bases at J; junction bases unmatched: 0. The CDR3 runs to 15 residues. Germline V lookup: CDR1 ENHRY, CDR2 SYGVKD. CDR3 loop: CAISELAGAYNEQFF. CDR3 sequence (DNA): TGTGCCATCAGTGAGCTAGCGGGGGCCTACAATGAGCAGTTCTTC.

The rearrangement joins TRBV9 to TRBJ2-7, with D possibly matching TRBD2 (6 bases). The CDR3 consists of 14 residues. Germline CDR1 is SGDLS and CDR2 is YYNGEE. V lost 4 bases, J lost 4 bases, and 15 bases lay in between. CDR3 loop: CASSPGGKGYEQYF. The CDR3 DNA sequence: TGTGCCAGCAGCCCCGGGGGTAAGGGTTACGAGCAGTACTTC.

The V gene is TRBV19, the J gene TRBJ1-5; 8 bases agree with TRBD1. V shed 7 bases, J shed 11 bases, and the junction held 16 bases outside the gene matches. CDR3 length: 15 residues. Germline-derived CDR1 and CDR2 are LNHDA and SQIVND (reference sequence). The CDR3 DNA is TGTGCCAGTAACGACCCAGGGGGCACACGTACGGCCCAGCATTTT. Its translation: CASNDPGGTRTAQHF. Together with reference TRBV19 and TRBJ1-5, the CDR3 gives the full variable domain: DGGITQSPKYLFRKEGQNVTLSCEQNLNHDAMYWYRQDPGQGLRLIYYSQIVNDFQKGDIAEGYSVSREKKESFPLTVTSAQKNPTAFYLCASNDPGGTRTAQHFGDGTRLSIL.

The rearrangement uses TRBV25-1 and TRBJ1-4; no clear D gene. Germline V lookup: CDR1 MGHDK, CDR2 SYGVNS. Between the trimmed V and J ends, which lost 1 base and 8 bases, there was a span of 14 bases. This CDR3 comprises 15 residues. The CDR3 nucleotides read TGTGCCAGCAGTGAATCGGGTTATACGAAAGAAAAACTGTTTTTT. Protein: CASSESGYTKEKLFF.

CDR3: CAWSSTGRNQPQHF. In DNA form, the CDR3 reads TGTGCCTGGAGTTCTACCGGGAGAAATCAGCCCCAGCATTTT. This chain uses TRBV30 with TRBJ1-5, with D hard to call. The CDR3 totals 14 residues. V lost 2 bases and J lost 4, with 12 bases in between. The germline gives CDR1 GTSNPN, CDR2 SVGIG (reference sequence).

The CDR3 region is CASSPTGDPNTEAFF. CDR3 coding DNA: TGTGCCAGCTCACCGACAGGGGACCCGAACACTGAAGCTTTCTTT. The chain couples TRBV18 to TRBJ1-1, with 8 bases that match TRBD1. This CDR3 region has 15 residues. V lost 3 bases to trimming and J lost 1 base; unmatched junction nucleotides: 4. From germline, CDR1 is KGHSH and CDR2 LQKENI. The entire variable domain, with the rest obtained from reference TRBV18 and TRBJ1-1, is as follows: NAGVMQNPRHLVRRRGQEARLRCSPMKGHSHVYWYRQLPEEGLKFMVYLQKENIIDESGMPKERFSAEFPKEGPSILRIQQVVRGDSAAYFCASSPTGDPNTEAFFGQGTRLTVV.

V gene TRBV3-1 (or the pseudogene TRBV3-2) combines with J gene TRBJ1-2; the D is unclear. Germline-derived CDR1 and CDR2 are LGHDT and YNNKEL (reference sequence). This CDR3 contains 13 residues. Trimming stripped 4 bases from V and 1 base from J, with 7 bases between. Here the CDR3 DNA reads TGTGCCAGCAGCCTGGCCCTTAACTATGGCTACACCTTC. Protein sequence: CASSLALNYGYTF.

This clone was seen only once. The junction departs from germline at one end; a sequencing error may be responsible. The chain carries TRBV11-2 and TRBJ2-2, with D possibly being TRBD2 (7 bases). The CDR3 consists of 15 residues. The V gene's germline CDR1 is SGHAT and CDR2 FQNNGV. CDR3 nucleotide sequence: TGTGCCAGCAGCAAAAGGGGGGGGAACCCCGGGGAGCTGTTTTTT. Translated, it gives CASSKRGGNPGELFF.

The chain uses TRBV7-6 and TRBJ1-1; no definite D call. There are 15 residues in the CDR3. Germline-derived CDR1 and CDR2 are SGHVS and FNYEAQ. Trimming shortened V by 1 base and J by 3 bases, and 12 bases separated the two germline ends. CDR3 loop: CASSLDHSPDTEAFF. In DNA form, the CDR3 reads TGTGCCAGCAGCTTAGATCACAGTCCGGACACTGAAGCTTTCTTT.

V and J are TRBV4-2 and TRBJ1-1; D gene unclear. Between the trimmed V and J ends, which lost 0 bases and 2 bases, there was a span of 7 bases. The CDR3 sequence is 14 residues long. Per germline, CDR1 LGHNA and CDR2 YNFKEQ. The CDR3 loop reads CASSQDDSNTEAFF. The CDR3 nucleotides are TGTGCCAGCAGCCAAGACGATAGCAACACTGAAGCTTTCTTT.

This sequence joins TRBV30 and TRBJ1-4, with 7 bases matching TRBD1. The CDR3 is 16 amino acids. Germline V gives CDR1 GTSNPN, CDR2 SVGIG (reference sequence). The J segment lost 1 base and the V segment lost 2 bases, leaving 7 bases of the junction unmatched. CDR3 residues: CAWSTDRVVTNEKLFF. In DNA form, the CDR3 reads TGTGCCTGGAGTACCGACAGGGTGGTAACTAATGAAAAACTGTTTTTT.

This rearrangement joins TRBV6-1 to TRBJ1-4; 8 positions match TRBD1. CDR3 length: 15 amino acids. CDR1 and CDR2 (germline): MNHNS, SASEGT. Germline trimming cut 2 bases from V and 8 bases from J; bases unmatched to any gene: 7. The CDR3 DNA follows: TGTGCCAGCAGTGAATCGGGGACAGGAAAAGAAAAACTGTTTTTT. Its translation is CASSESGTGKEKLFF.

This rearrangement joins TRBV7-9 to TRBJ1-2, with 10 bases identical to TRBD1. The germline V gene encodes CDR1 SEHNR and CDR2 FQNEAQ (reference sequence). J gave up 7 bases and V 5 bases, and 7 bases lay outside the gene matches. CDR3 length: 14 amino acids. CDR3 loop: CASSRRQGARGYTF. CDR3 nucleotide sequence: TGTGCCAGCAGCCGCAGACAGGGGGCGCGTGGCTACACCTTC.

This clone was seen more than once but under ten times. The chain carries TRBV3-1 (or the pseudogene TRBV3-2) and TRBJ1-1; 8 nucleotides match TRBD1. The germline CDR1 and CDR2 sequences are LGHDT and YNNKEL (reference sequence). The ends lost 3 bases at V and 13 bases at J; junction bases unmatched: 13. This CDR3 is 14 amino acids long. The CDR3 loop reads CASSHLGQAPEDFF. The CDR3 DNA reads as TGTGCCAGCAGCCATCTGGGACAGGCCCCAGAGGATTTCTTT.

The chain uses TRBV19 and TRBJ1-5; 7 nucleotides line up with TRBD1. V lost 5 bases, J lost 0 bases, and 4 bases stayed unmatched. The CDR3 loop spans 15 amino acids. Germline V lookup: CDR1 LNHDA, CDR2 SQIVND (reference sequence). CDR3 in DNA: TGTGCCAGTAGTCGGGGACAGACTAGCAATCAGCCCCAGCATTTT. Its protein is CASSRGQTSNQPQHF.